This TCR beta chain was sequenced in a study of cytomegalovirus exposure and HLA in healthy donors. V was clipped by 0 bases and J by 3 bases, with 12 bases between them. The CDR3 is 15 residues long. Germline V gene lookup returns CDR1 SGDLS and CDR2 YYNGEE. A multiplex PCR was run with 60 Vbeta primers and 13 Jbeta primers. Clones were sequenced by immunoSEQ multiplex PCR, and TCRdb holds only the in-frame ones, with some missing. Found here are 200,000 to 250,000 clones, approximately 80% of them singletons; the top ten hold approximately 0.62%. The J gene is TRBJ1-1, the V gene TRBV9; possible D gene TRBD1, 5 bases. The sample was PBMCs. This receptor was obtained from a woman aged 40 to 49 in good health and CMV-seronegative. The CDR3 spells CASSVGPGRYTEAFF. The CDR3 DNA reads as TGTGCCAGCAGCGTAGGTCCAGGGCGATACACTGAAGCTTTCTTT.